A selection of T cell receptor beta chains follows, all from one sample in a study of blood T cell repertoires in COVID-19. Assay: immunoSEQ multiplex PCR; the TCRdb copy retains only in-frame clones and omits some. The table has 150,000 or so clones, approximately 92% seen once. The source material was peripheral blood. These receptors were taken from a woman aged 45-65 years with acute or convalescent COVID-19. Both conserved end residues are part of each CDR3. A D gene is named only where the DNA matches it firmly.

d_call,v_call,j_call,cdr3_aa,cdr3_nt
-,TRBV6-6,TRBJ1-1,CASSYSGGGGEAFF,TGTGCCAGCAGTTACTCGGGGGGTGGAGGTGAAGCTTTCTTT
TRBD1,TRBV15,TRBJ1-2,CATSRRGDRVYYGYTF,TGTGCCACCAGCAGGCGGGGGGACAGGGTTTACTATGGCTACACCTTC
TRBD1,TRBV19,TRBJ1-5,CASTSRWTGVNQPQHF,TGTGCCAGTACCAGCCGCTGGACAGGAGTTAATCAGCCCCAGCATTTT
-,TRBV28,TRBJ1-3,CASSPPWGGAGGNTIYF,TGTGCCAGCAGTCCGCCTTGGGGGGGCGCGGGAGGAAACACCATATATTTT
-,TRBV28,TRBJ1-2,CASSTRSSARAPKGGYTF,TGTGCCAGCAGTACTCGTTCAAGTGCCAGGGCCCCCAAGGGGGGCTACACCTTC
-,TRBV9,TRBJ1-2,CASSGIHGYTF,TGTGCCAGCAGCGGTATTCATGGCTACACCTTC
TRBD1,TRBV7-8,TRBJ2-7,CASLGTAITDEQYF,TGTGCCAGCCTGGGGACAGCAATAACGGACGAGCAGTACTTC
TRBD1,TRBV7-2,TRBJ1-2,CASSLRQGDSYGYTF,TGTGCCAGCAGTCTGAGACAGGGCGATTCTTATGGCTACACCTTC
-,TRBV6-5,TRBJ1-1,CASSYQTEAFF,TGTGCCAGCAGTTACCAGACTGAAGCTTTCTTT
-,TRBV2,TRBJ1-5,CASRGREPPQVNQPQHF,TGTGCCAGCAGAGGCAGGGAACCCCCTCAGGTCAATCAGCCCCAGCATTTT
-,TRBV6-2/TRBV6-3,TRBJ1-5,CASSYIQSNQPQHF,TGTGCCAGCAGTTATATACAGAGCAATCAGCCCCAGCATTTT
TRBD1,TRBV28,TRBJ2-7,CASSLGGQGAREQYF,TGTGCCAGCAGTTTAGGAGGACAGGGGGCGCGTGAGCAGTACTTC